This is a list of T cell receptor beta chains from one sample in a study of blood T cell repertoires in COVID-19. The assay was immunoSEQ multiplex PCR, and TCRdb's table has in-frame clones only and misses some. Among 65,000 to 85,000 clones listed, more than 70% were seen once. The sample was peripheral blood. The source of these receptors is a man aged 45-60 years with active COVID-19. Both conserved end residues are part of each CDR3. The order of the fields is D gene, clone size, V gene, J gene, CDR3 DNA, CDR3 protein. D genes are given only for firm matches. Only some rows state a clone size, as once, few, many or a class for expanded clones.

d_gene: TRBD1
abundance: .
v_gene: TRBV10-3
j_gene: TRBJ1-1
CDR3nt: TGTGCCAGCGGGACAGGGGATCTGAACACTGAAGCTTTCTTT
CDR3aa: CASGTGDLNTEAFF

d_gene: TRBD2
abundance: .
v_gene: TRBV2
j_gene: TRBJ2-1
CDR3nt: TGTGCCAGCAGGAGACTAGCGGGCTACAATGAGCAGTTCTTC
CDR3aa: CASRRLAGYNEQFF

d_gene: TRBD2
abundance: .
v_gene: TRBV3-1/TRBV3-2
j_gene: TRBJ2-3
CDR3nt: TGTGCCAGCAGCGAAGGTAGCGGGTTCACAGATACGCAGTATTTT
CDR3aa: CASSEGSGFTDTQYF

d_gene: .
abundance: once
v_gene: TRBV10-2
j_gene: TRBJ2-7
CDR3nt: TGCGCCAGCAGTGAGTCTGGACTCTTCGAGCAGTACTTC
CDR3aa: CASSESGLFEQYF

d_gene: TRBD2
abundance: .
v_gene: TRBV7-2
j_gene: TRBJ2-3
CDR3nt: TGTGCCAGCAGCCCTCAGGGGACTAGCGGTGTGAATACGCAGTATTTT
CDR3aa: CASSPQGTSGVNTQYF

d_gene: TRBD2
abundance: .
v_gene: TRBV10-1
j_gene: TRBJ2-1
CDR3nt: TGCGCCAGCTCCAGGACTAGCGGGGGTGGTGAGCAGTTCTTC
CDR3aa: CASSRTSGGGEQFF

d_gene: .
abundance: many
v_gene: TRBV7-2
j_gene: TRBJ2-7
CDR3nt: TGTGCCAGCAGCTTAGGGGCGGGATATGTGTACTTC
CDR3aa: CASSLGAGYVYF

d_gene: .
abundance: few
v_gene: TRBV5-1
j_gene: TRBJ2-2
CDR3nt: TGCGCCAGCAGCTTGGCCGAGTACACCGGGGAGCTGTTTTTT
CDR3aa: CASSLAEYTGELFF

d_gene: TRBD1
abundance: .
v_gene: TRBV6-5
j_gene: TRBJ1-2
CDR3nt: TGTGCCAGCAGTTACTTTGGGACAGATGGCTACACCTTC
CDR3aa: CASSYFGTDGYTF

d_gene: .
abundance: once
v_gene: TRBV7-3
j_gene: TRBJ1-2
CDR3nt: TGTGCCAGCAGCTCCTCGTTAGCTGGTGGTGGCTACACCTTC
CDR3aa: CASSSSLAGGGYTF

d_gene: .
abundance: .
v_gene: TRBV5-1
j_gene: TRBJ2-3
CDR3nt: TGCGCCAGCCCCGTAGATACGCAGTATTTT
CDR3aa: CASPVDTQYF

d_gene: .
abundance: .
v_gene: TRBV13
j_gene: TRBJ2-5
CDR3nt: TGTGCCAGCAGCTCCCGTTCGACAGCCGCGGAGACCCAGTACTTC
CDR3aa: CASSSRSTAAETQYF

d_gene: .
abundance: once
v_gene: TRBV11-2
j_gene: TRBJ2-3
CDR3nt: TGTGCCAGCAGCTTAGATCTACTAGCTACGCAGTATTTT
CDR3aa: CASSLDLLATQYF

d_gene: TRBD2
abundance: few
v_gene: TRBV2
j_gene: TRBJ2-3
CDR3nt: TGTGCCAGCACTAAAGGGACTAGCGGTCGCACAGATACGCAGTATTTT
CDR3aa: CASTKGTSGRTDTQYF

d_gene: TRBD2
abundance: .
v_gene: TRBV9
j_gene: TRBJ2-1
CDR3nt: TGTGCCAGCAGCGTAAGCCTAGCGGGAATACCCCCGGATGAGCAGTTCTTC
CDR3aa: CASSVSLAGIPPDEQFF

d_gene: TRBD1
abundance: once
v_gene: TRBV5-1
j_gene: TRBJ2-3
CDR3nt: TGCGCCAGCAGCCCAAGGACAGGGGGCACGGATACGCAGTATTTT
CDR3aa: CASSPRTGGTDTQYF

d_gene: .
abundance: .
v_gene: TRBV21-1
j_gene: TRBJ2-5
CDR3nt: TGTGCCAGCAGCAAGCCCCAGCAAGAGACCCAGTACTTC
CDR3aa: CASSKPQQETQYF

d_gene: TRBD1
abundance: once
v_gene: TRBV7-9
j_gene: TRBJ2-1
CDR3nt: TGTGCCAGCAGCCCCATAGTGGGACAGCCCTCCTACAATGAGCAGTTCTTC
CDR3aa: CASSPIVGQPSYNEQFF

d_gene: .
abundance: .
v_gene: TRBV21-1
j_gene: TRBJ1-2
CDR3nt: TGTGCCAGCAGCAAACGCAGGGGGCTCTATGGCTACACCTTC
CDR3aa: CASSKRRGLYGYTF

d_gene: TRBD2
abundance: .
v_gene: TRBV27
j_gene: TRBJ2-1
CDR3nt: TGTGCCAGCAACGGACTAGCGGGAGGAAATGAGCAGTTCTTC
CDR3aa: CASNGLAGGNEQFF

d_gene: TRBD1
abundance: .
v_gene: TRBV2
j_gene: TRBJ2-7
CDR3nt: TGTGCCAGCAGTGAACAGGACAGGGTACACGAGCAGTACTTC
CDR3aa: CASSEQDRVHEQYF

d_gene: .
abundance: .
v_gene: TRBV7-8
j_gene: TRBJ1-1
CDR3nt: TGTGCCAGCATCATTGACTCGAACACTGAAGCTTTCTTT
CDR3aa: CASIIDSNTEAFF

d_gene: TRBD1
abundance: few
v_gene: TRBV2
j_gene: TRBJ2-1
CDR3nt: TGTGCCAGCAGTGAAATCGGGGGGACAGGGGGCGTCTCCTACAATGAGCAGTTCTTC
CDR3aa: CASSEIGGTGGVSYNEQFF

d_gene: TRBD2
abundance: once
v_gene: TRBV5-6
j_gene: TRBJ2-5
CDR3nt: TGTGCCAGCAGCTTCGGCGGGAGGGGGGAGACCCAGTACTTC
CDR3aa: CASSFGGRGETQYF

d_gene: TRBD2
abundance: .
v_gene: TRBV18
j_gene: TRBJ2-1
CDR3nt: TGTGCCAGCTCACCACGGGCGATAGCGGGAGGAGGCAATGAGCAGTTCTTC
CDR3aa: CASSPRAIAGGGNEQFF

d_gene: TRBD2
abundance: .
v_gene: TRBV7-8
j_gene: TRBJ2-1
CDR3nt: TGTGCCAGCAGCTTAGCTTACAGCGGGAGAATGCCTGAGCAGTTCTTC
CDR3aa: CASSLAYSGRMPEQFF

d_gene: TRBD2
abundance: .
v_gene: TRBV29-1
j_gene: TRBJ2-7
CDR3nt: TGCAGCGTCAAAATTGGACTAGCGGGAGGAGGCTACGAGCAGTACTTC
CDR3aa: CSVKIGLAGGGYEQYF

d_gene: .
abundance: .
v_gene: TRBV7-9
j_gene: TRBJ2-3
CDR3nt: TGTGCCAGCAGCTTACACTCCCCGAGCACAGATACGCAGTATTTT
CDR3aa: CASSLHSPSTDTQYF

d_gene: TRBD2
abundance: .
v_gene: TRBV5-1
j_gene: TRBJ2-1
CDR3nt: TGCGCCAGCAGCTTGGTGGGTAGCGGGGGGATTGAGCAGTTCTTC
CDR3aa: CASSLVGSGGIEQFF

d_gene: TRBD1
abundance: .
v_gene: TRBV4-3
j_gene: TRBJ2-1
CDR3nt: TGCGCCAGCAGCCGGACACAGGGGTCTGAGCAGTTCTTC
CDR3aa: CASSRTQGSEQFF

d_gene: .
abundance: .
v_gene: TRBV3-1/TRBV3-2
j_gene: TRBJ1-2
CDR3nt: TGTGCCAGCAGCCATAGGTTGTCGGGCTATGGCTACACCTTC
CDR3aa: CASSHRLSGYGYTF

d_gene: TRBD2
abundance: .
v_gene: TRBV5-5
j_gene: TRBJ2-2
CDR3nt: TGTGCCAGCAGCGGGAGGGCCGCCGGGGAGCTGTTTTTT
CDR3aa: CASSGRAAGELFF

d_gene: .
abundance: .
v_gene: TRBV4-1
j_gene: TRBJ2-7
CDR3nt: TGCGCCAGCAGCCAAGATCGGGCAGCGGAGAGGGACGAGCAGTACTTC
CDR3aa: CASSQDRAAERDEQYF

d_gene: .
abundance: .
v_gene: TRBV5-6
j_gene: TRBJ1-2
CDR3nt: TGTGCCAGCAGCTTGCGACAGCCCCGAACGGGCGGCTACACCTTC
CDR3aa: CASSLRQPRTGGYTF

d_gene: TRBD2
abundance: .
v_gene: TRBV7-3
j_gene: TRBJ2-1
CDR3nt: TGTGCCAGCGGTATCGGGACTAGCGCCAATGAGCAGTTCTTC
CDR3aa: CASGIGTSANEQFF

d_gene: .
abundance: .
v_gene: TRBV5-1
j_gene: TRBJ1-5
CDR3nt: TGCGCCAGCAGCTTGGGAGGTATGGCAGGACATAATCAGCCCCAGCATTTT
CDR3aa: CASSLGGMAGHNQPQHF

d_gene: TRBD2
abundance: .
v_gene: TRBV5-4
j_gene: TRBJ2-2
CDR3nt: TGTGCCAGCAGCCCGGGCGGGGGACGGGAGCTGTTTTTT
CDR3aa: CASSPGGGRELFF

d_gene: .
abundance: .
v_gene: TRBV4-1
j_gene: TRBJ1-6
CDR3nt: TGCGCCAGCAGCCTGCAGGAGGGTTCACCCCTCCACTTT
CDR3aa: CASSLQEGSPLHF

d_gene: TRBD1
abundance: .
v_gene: TRBV7-9
j_gene: TRBJ1-2
CDR3nt: TGTGCCAGCAGCCCAGGGCAGAGCATCAGGGGGGCCGCTAGCTATGGCTACACCTTC
CDR3aa: CASSPGQSIRGAASYGYTF

d_gene: TRBD1
abundance: .
v_gene: TRBV6-1
j_gene: TRBJ2-7
CDR3nt: TGTGCCAGCAGTGAACGACAGGGTTCCTACGAGCAGTACTTC
CDR3aa: CASSERQGSYEQYF

d_gene: .
abundance: .
v_gene: TRBV28
j_gene: TRBJ1-1
CDR3nt: TGTGCCAGCAGTCCGATACTAAACACTGAAGCTTTCTTT
CDR3aa: CASSPILNTEAFF

d_gene: TRBD2
abundance: .
v_gene: TRBV7-2
j_gene: TRBJ2-7
CDR3nt: TGTGCCAGCAGCCCACCGGCTGCGGGAGGATACGAGCAGTACTTC
CDR3aa: CASSPPAAGGYEQYF

d_gene: .
abundance: .
v_gene: TRBV19
j_gene: TRBJ2-7
CDR3nt: TGTGCCAGTAGCTTGGCAGGGGACAACGAGCAGTACTTC
CDR3aa: CASSLAGDNEQYF

d_gene: .
abundance: few
v_gene: TRBV7-9
j_gene: TRBJ1-5
CDR3nt: TGTGCCAGCAGTCCGGGAGGAATGCAGCCCCAGCATTTT
CDR3aa: CASSPGGMQPQHF

d_gene: TRBD1
abundance: .
v_gene: TRBV24-1
j_gene: TRBJ1-2
CDR3nt: TGTGCCACCAGTGATGGGGACAGTCCTCTGCGCACCTTC
CDR3aa: CATSDGDSPLRTF

d_gene: .
abundance: few
v_gene: TRBV11-2
j_gene: TRBJ1-3
CDR3nt: TGTGCCAGCAGCTCTGAGCCCTCCTTTGGAAACACCATATATTTT
CDR3aa: CASSSEPSFGNTIYF

d_gene: .
abundance: .
v_gene: TRBV28
j_gene: TRBJ1-5
CDR3nt: TGTGCCAGTCAGGTGCTCAATCAGCCCCAGCATTTT
CDR3aa: CASQVLNQPQHF

d_gene: .
abundance: few
v_gene: TRBV6-5
j_gene: TRBJ2-2
CDR3nt: TGTGCCAGCAGGGGGAGGACAGGAGTGGCCGGGGAGCTGTTTTTT
CDR3aa: CASRGRTGVAGELFF

d_gene: .
abundance: .
v_gene: TRBV2
j_gene: TRBJ2-7
CDR3nt: TGTGCCAGCAGGGACCTCGGGGACGAGCAGTACTTC
CDR3aa: CASRDLGDEQYF

d_gene: TRBD1
abundance: .
v_gene: TRBV2
j_gene: TRBJ2-5
CDR3nt: TGTGCCAGCAGTGAAATTAGGGGACAGGGGGGTGACTTC
CDR3aa: CASSEIRGQGGDF

d_gene: .
abundance: .
v_gene: TRBV7-9
j_gene: TRBJ2-7
CDR3nt: TGTGCCAGCAGCTTAGCTAGTCCCCCCTACGAGCAGTACTTC
CDR3aa: CASSLASPPYEQYF

d_gene: TRBD1
abundance: .
v_gene: TRBV7-2
j_gene: TRBJ1-1
CDR3nt: TGTGCCAGCAGCTTAGGGGGGACAGTTGGGAACACTGAAGCTTTCTTT
CDR3aa: CASSLGGTVGNTEAFF

d_gene: .
abundance: .
v_gene: TRBV7-3
j_gene: TRBJ1-3
CDR3nt: TGTGCCAGCAGCTTATCCCCAAGCGGAAACACCATATATTTT
CDR3aa: CASSLSPSGNTIYF

d_gene: .
abundance: .
v_gene: TRBV5-1
j_gene: TRBJ2-3
CDR3nt: TGCGCCAGCAGCTTGGGAGACTCTAAGTGGGGCGCCACAGATACGCAGTATTTT
CDR3aa: CASSLGDSKWGATDTQYF

d_gene: TRBD1
abundance: .
v_gene: TRBV19
j_gene: TRBJ1-5
CDR3nt: TGTGCCAGTAGTATAGATCTGCGGACAGGGGGCCGACAGCCCCAGCATTTT
CDR3aa: CASSIDLRTGGRQPQHF

d_gene: TRBD1
abundance: .
v_gene: TRBV4-2
j_gene: TRBJ1-3
CDR3nt: TGTGCCAGCAGCGAACGACAGGGGCTGAGCTCTGGAAACACCATATATTTT
CDR3aa: CASSERQGLSSGNTIYF

d_gene: .
abundance: .
v_gene: TRBV15
j_gene: TRBJ2-1
CDR3nt: TGTGCCACCAGCAGAGCGGGCAGGGGAACCTACAATGAGCAGTTCTTC
CDR3aa: CATSRAGRGTYNEQFF

d_gene: .
abundance: .
v_gene: TRBV6-6
j_gene: TRBJ1-1
CDR3nt: TGTGCCAGCAGTTACGGGGGCTCGGACACTGAAGCTTTCTTT
CDR3aa: CASSYGGSDTEAFF

d_gene: TRBD1
abundance: .
v_gene: TRBV4-3
j_gene: TRBJ2-4
CDR3nt: TGCGCCAGCAGCCAAGCGGACAGGGTAGCCAAAAACATTCAGTACTTC
CDR3aa: CASSQADRVAKNIQYF